This T cell receptor beta chain appears in the sequencing data of a study of human T cells and chemical hapten exposure. Study as a whole: Upper-back patches of 0.01% DPC were read at 6 days.

Original processing notes: With a range of about 23,224 to 690,600, the median per sample was 95,638 TCRs. TCRdb used MiXCR to reprocess the RACE reads, holding one entry per CDR3 protein. The V and J calls follow TCRdb's processing rather than the paper's. The data contain over 300,000 distinct CDR3 sequences, roughly 5% of them seen just once; the ten biggest clones take up 2.6%. This CDR3 contains 11 residues. From germline, CDR1 is MDHEN and CDR2 SYDVKM. Trimming removed 8 bases from V and 5 bases from J, with 7 bases in between. Time point: pre-sensitization, week 0. The treatment denotes: therapeutic diphenylcyclopropenone sensitization with weekly scalp DPC. This clonotype has at least ten counts.

V usage is TRBV28 and J usage is TRBJ1-5; the D gene is possibly TRBD1 (5 bases). Sequencing used whole blood, obtained in connection with sensitization to the hapten diphenylcyclopropenone (DPC). The clonotype originates from a woman aged 50 to 65 with alopecia areata. Some clones in this sample may be carry-over from other donors' samples. The CDR3 DNA is TGTGCCAGCGGCAGGGATCAGCCCCAGCATTTT. This sequence encodes CASGRDQPQHF.